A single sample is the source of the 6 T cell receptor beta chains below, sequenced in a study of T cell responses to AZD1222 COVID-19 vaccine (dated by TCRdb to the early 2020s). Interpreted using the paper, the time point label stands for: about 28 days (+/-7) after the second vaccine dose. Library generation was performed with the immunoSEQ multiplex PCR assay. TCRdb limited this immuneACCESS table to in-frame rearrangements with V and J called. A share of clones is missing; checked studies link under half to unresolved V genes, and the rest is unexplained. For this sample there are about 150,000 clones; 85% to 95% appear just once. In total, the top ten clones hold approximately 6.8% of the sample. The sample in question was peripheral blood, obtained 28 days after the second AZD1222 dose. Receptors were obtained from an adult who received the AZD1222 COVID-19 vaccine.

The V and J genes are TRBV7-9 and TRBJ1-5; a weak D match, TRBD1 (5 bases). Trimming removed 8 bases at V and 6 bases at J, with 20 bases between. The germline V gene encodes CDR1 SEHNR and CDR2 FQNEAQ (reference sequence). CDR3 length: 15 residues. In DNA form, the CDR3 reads TGTGCCAGCGGGTTAGGGCAGGGAGTCGTTCAGCCCCAGCATTTT. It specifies CASGLGQGVVQPQHF.

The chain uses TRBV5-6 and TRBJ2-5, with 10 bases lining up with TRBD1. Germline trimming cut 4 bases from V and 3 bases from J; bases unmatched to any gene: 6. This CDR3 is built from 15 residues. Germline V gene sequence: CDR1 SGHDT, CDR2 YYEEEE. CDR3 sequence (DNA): TGTGCCAGCAGCGGCGGCGGGACAGGGGAAGAGACCCAGTACTTC. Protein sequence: CASSGGGTGEETQYF.

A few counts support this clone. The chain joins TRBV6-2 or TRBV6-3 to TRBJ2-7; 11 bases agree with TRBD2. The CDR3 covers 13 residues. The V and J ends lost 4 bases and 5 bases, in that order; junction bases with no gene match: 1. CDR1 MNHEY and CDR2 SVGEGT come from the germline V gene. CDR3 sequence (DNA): TGTGCCAGCAGTTGGGGACTAGCGGACGAGCAGTACTTC. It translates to CASSWGLADEQYF.

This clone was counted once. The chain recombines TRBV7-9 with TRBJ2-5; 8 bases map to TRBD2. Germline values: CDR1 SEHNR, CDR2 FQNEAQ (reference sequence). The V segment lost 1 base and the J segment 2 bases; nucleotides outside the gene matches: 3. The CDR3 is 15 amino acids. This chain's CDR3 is CASSLGTSLQETQYF. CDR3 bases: TGTGCCAGCAGCTTAGGGACTAGCCTACAAGAGACCCAGTACTTC.

DNA for the CDR3: TGTGCCAGCAGCCACGACAGAGACTATGGCTACACCTTC. Translated, it gives CASSHDRDYGYTF. J is TRBJ1-2 and V is TRBV3-1 (or the pseudogene TRBV3-2); D perhaps matches TRBD1 (5 bases). V lost 3 bases to trimming and J lost 3 bases, with 8 bases between them. Germline V lookup: CDR1 LGHDT, CDR2 YNNKEL (reference sequence). This CDR3 is built from 13 residues.

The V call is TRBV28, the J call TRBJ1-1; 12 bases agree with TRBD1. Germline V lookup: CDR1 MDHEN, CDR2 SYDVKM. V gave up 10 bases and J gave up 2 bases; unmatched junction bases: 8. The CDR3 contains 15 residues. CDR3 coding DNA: TGTGCCACCGGGACAGGGGGCGCCTTAAACACTGAAGCTTTCTTT. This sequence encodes CATGTGGALNTEAFF.